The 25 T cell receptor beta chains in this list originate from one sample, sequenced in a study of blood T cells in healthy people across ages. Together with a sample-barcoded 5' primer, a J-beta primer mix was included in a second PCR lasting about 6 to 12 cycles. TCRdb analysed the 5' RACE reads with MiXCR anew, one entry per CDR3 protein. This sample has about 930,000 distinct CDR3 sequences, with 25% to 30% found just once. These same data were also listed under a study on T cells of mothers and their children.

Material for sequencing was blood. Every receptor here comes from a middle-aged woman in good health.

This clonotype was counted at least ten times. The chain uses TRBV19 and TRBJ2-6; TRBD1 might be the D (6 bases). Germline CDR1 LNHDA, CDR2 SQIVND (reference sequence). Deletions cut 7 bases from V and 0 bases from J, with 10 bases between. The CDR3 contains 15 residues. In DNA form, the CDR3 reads TGTGCCAGTAAACAGGGTAGCTCTGGGGCCAACGTCCTGACTTTC. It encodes CASKQGSSGANVLTF.

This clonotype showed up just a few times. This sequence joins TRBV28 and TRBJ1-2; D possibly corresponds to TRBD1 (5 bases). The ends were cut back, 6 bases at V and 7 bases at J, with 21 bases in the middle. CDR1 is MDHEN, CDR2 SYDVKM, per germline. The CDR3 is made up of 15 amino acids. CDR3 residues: CASSQADSLGIGYTF. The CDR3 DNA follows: TGTGCCAGCAGCCAGGCCGACAGCCTCGGGATTGGCTACACCTTC.

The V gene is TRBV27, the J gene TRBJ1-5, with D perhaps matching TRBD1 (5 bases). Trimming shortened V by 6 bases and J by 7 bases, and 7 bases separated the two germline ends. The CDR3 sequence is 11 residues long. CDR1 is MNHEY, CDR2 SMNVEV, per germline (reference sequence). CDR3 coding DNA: TGTGCCAGCAGGAAGGGGCAGCCCCAGCATTTT. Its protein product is CASRKGQPQHF.

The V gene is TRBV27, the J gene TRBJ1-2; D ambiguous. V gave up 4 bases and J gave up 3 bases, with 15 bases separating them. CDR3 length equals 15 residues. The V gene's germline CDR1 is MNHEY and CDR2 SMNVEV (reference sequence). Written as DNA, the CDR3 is TGTGCCAGCAGTTCGAGCGACACCCCTTACTATGGCTACACCTTC. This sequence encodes CASSSSDTPYYGYTF.

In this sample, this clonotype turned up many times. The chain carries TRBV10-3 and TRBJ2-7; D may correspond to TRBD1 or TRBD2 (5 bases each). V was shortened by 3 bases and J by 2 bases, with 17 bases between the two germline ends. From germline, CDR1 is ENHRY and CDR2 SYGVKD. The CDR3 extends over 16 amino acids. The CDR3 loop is CAISDPTGTDTYEQYF. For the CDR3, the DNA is TGTGCCATCAGTGACCCCACCGGGACCGATACCTACGAGCAGTACTTC.

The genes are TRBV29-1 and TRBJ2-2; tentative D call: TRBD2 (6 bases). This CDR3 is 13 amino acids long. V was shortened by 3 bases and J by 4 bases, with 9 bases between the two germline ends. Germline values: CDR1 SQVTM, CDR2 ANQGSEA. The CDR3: CSVDDGGTGELFF. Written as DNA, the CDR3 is TGCAGCGTTGATGACGGGGGCACCGGGGAGCTGTTTTTT.

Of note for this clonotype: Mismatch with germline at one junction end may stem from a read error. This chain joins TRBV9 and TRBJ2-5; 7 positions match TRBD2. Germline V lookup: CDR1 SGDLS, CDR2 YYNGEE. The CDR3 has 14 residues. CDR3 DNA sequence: TGTGTCAGCAGCGTAGATGGGGGGGTAGAGACCCAGTACTTC. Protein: CVSSVDGGVETQYF.

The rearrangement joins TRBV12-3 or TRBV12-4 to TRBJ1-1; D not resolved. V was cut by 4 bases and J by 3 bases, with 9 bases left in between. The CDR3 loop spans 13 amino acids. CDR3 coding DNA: TGTGCCAGCAGTTCCGAACGGGACACTGAAGCTTTCTTT. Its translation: CASSSERDTEAFF.

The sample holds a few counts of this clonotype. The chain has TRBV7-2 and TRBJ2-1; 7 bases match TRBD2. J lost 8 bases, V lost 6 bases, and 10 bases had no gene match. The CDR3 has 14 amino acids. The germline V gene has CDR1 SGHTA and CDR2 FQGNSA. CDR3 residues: CASSSLAIGDEQFF. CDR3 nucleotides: TGTGCCAGCAGTTCACTAGCGATCGGGGATGAGCAGTTCTTC.

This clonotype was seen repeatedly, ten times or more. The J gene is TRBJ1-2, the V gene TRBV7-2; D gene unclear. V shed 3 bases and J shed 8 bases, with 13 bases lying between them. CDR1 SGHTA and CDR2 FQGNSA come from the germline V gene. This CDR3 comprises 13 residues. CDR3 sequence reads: CASSFGELIGYTF. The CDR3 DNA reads TGTGCCAGCAGCTTCGGGGAGCTCATCGGCTACACCTTC. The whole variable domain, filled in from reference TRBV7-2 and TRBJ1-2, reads GAGVSQSPSNKVTEKGKDVELRCDPISGHTALYWYRQSLGQGLEFLIYFQGNSAPDKSGLPSDRFSAERTGGSVSTLTIQRTQQEDSAVYLCASSFGELIGYTFGSGTRLTVV.

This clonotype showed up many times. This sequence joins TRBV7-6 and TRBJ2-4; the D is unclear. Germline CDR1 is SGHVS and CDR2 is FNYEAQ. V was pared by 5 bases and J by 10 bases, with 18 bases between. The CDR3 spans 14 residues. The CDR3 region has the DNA TGTGCCAGCAGCGCAAGTCCCGAGACATTGATTCAGTACTTC. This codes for CASSASPETLIQYF.

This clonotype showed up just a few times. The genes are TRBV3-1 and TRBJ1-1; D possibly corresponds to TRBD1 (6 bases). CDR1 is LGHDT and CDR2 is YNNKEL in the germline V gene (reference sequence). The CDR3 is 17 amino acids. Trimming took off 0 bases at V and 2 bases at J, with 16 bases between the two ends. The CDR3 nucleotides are TGTGCCAGCAGCCAAGAGGGGACAAGGCTGGGCAACACTGAAGCTTTCTTT. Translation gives CASSQEGTRLGNTEAFF.

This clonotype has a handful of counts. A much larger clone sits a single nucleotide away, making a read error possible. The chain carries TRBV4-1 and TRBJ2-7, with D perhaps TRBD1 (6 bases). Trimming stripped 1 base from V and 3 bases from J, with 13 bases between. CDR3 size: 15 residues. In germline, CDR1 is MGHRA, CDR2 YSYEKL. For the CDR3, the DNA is TGCGCCAGCAGCCAAGGGCCTGCAGGGGACTACGAGCAGTACTTC. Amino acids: CASSQGPAGDYEQYF.

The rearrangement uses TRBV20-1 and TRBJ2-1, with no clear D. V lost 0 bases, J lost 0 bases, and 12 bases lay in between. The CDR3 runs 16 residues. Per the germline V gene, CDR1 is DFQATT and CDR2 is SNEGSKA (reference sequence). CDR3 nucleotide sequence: TGCAGTGCTAGAGACTCGGCGGTTAGCTCCTACAATGAGCAGTTCTTC. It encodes CSARDSAVSSYNEQFF.

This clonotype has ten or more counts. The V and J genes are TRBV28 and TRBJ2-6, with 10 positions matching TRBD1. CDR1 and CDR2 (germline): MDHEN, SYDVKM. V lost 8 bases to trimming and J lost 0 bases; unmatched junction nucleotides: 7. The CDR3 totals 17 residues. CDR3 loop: CASSLRTGGSGANVLTF. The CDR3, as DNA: TGTGCCAGCTCTTTGAGGACAGGGGGCTCTGGGGCCAACGTCCTGACTTTC.

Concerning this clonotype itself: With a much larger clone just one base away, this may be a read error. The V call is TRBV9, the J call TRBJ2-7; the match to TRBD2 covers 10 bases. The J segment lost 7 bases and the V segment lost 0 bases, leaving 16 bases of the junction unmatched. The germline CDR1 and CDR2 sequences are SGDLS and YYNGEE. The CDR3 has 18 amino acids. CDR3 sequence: CASSVDPSGGSSYNEQYF. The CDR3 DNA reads TGTGCCAGCAGCGTAGATCCTAGCGGGGGTAGCTCCTACAATGAGCAGTACTTC.

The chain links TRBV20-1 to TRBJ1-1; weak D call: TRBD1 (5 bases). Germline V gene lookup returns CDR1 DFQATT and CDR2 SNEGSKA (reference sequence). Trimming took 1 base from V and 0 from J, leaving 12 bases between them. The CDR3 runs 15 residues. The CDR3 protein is CSARGRDRLNTEAFF. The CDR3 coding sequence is TGCAGTGCTAGAGGTCGGGACCGGTTGAACACTGAAGCTTTCTTT.

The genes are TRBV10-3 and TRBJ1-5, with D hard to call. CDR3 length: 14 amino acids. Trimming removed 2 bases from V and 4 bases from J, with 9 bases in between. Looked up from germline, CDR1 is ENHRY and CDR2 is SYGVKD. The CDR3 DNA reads TGTGCCATCAGTGAGAGGCGGCTGAATCAGCCCCAGCATTTT. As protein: CAISERRLNQPQHF.

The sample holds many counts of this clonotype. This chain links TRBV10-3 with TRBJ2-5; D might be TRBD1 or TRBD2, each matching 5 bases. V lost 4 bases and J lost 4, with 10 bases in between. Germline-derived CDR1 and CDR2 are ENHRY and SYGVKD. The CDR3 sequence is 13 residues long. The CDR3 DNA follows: TGTGCCATCAGTGGTGGGGCGGGAGAGACCCAGTACTTC. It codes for CAISGGAGETQYF.

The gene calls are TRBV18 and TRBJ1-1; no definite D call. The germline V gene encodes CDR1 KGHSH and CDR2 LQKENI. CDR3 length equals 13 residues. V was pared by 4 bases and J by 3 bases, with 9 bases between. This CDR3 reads CASSRNSHTEAFF. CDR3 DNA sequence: TGTGCCAGCTCACGAAACAGCCACACTGAAGCTTTCTTT.

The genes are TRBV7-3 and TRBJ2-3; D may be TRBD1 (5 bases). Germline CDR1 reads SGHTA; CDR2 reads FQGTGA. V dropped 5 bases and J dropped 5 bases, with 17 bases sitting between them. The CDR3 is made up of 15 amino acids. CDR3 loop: CASSDMGTGRDTQYF. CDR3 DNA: TGTGCCAGCAGCGACATGGGCACAGGCCGAGATACGCAGTATTTT.

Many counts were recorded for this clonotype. The CDR3 reads CSAPDISYEQYF. CDR3 DNA: TGCAGTGCACCGGACATAAGCTACGAGCAGTACTTC. The chain joins TRBV20-1 to TRBJ2-7; possibly TRBD1 for D (5 bases). The CDR3 totals 12 residues. V lost 6 bases, J lost 3 bases, and 12 bases lay in between. Germline-derived CDR1 and CDR2 are DFQATT and SNEGSKA (reference sequence).

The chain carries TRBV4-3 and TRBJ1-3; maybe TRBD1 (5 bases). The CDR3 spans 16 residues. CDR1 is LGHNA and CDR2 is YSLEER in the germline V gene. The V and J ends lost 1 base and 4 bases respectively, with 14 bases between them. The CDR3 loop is CASSQALRVEGNTIYF. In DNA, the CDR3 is TGCGCCAGCAGCCAAGCCCTCAGGGTAGAAGGAAACACCATATATTTT.

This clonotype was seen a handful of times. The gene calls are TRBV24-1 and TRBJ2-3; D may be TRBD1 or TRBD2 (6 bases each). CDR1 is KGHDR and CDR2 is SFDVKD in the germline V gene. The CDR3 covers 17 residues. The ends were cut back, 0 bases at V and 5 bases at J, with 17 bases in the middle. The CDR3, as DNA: TGTGCCACCAGTGATTTGCGACCGGGGGCCGAAGGAGATACGCAGTATTTT. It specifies CATSDLRPGAEGDTQYF.

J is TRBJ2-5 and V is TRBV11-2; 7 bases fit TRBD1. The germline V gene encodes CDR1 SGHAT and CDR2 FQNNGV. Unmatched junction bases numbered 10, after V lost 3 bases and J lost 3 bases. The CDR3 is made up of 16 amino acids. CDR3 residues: CASSFPRTGGKETQYF. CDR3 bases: TGTGCCAGCAGCTTCCCTCGGACAGGCGGTAAAGAGACCCAGTACTTC.